The clone carrying this TCR beta chain was counted only a few times. The sample originates from a study of T-cell memory formation after mild COVID-19. TCRdb reprocessed the 5' RACE reads via MiXCR and lists one record per CDR3 protein. This table holds around 440,000 distinct CDR3 sequences, about 20% found once. The V and J ends lost 0 bases and 3 bases, in that order; junction bases with no gene match: 4. In germline, CDR1 is SGHKS, CDR2 YYEKEE (reference sequence). This CDR3 spans 15 amino acids. Sequenced sample: PBMCs or a T cell subset sorted from them (not recorded which). The chain recombines TRBV5-5 with TRBJ2-7; 9 nucleotides match TRBD2. This TCR was sampled from an adult woman who had mild COVID-19 (a few samples of this study predate the infection). Cell type and time point are not known. CDR3 sequence: CASSLGLAGNYEQYF. The CDR3, as DNA: TGTGCCAGCAGCTTGGGCCTAGCGGGAAACTACGAGCAGTACTTC.